This TCR beta chain is drawn from a study of OX40 agonist ivuxolimab in advanced cancers. Background on the study: A mean age of approximately 64 years, range roughly 23 to 85, was recorded, and under 85% were male.

The germline V and J ends were trimmed by 4 bases and 3 bases, with 17 bases remaining between them. This CDR3 spans 16 amino acids. Germline V gives CDR1 SGHRS, CDR2 YFSETQ. Comment on this clone: Its antigen is still unknown.

Repertoires were generated with immunoSEQ multiplex PCR, while TCRdb's copy carries only in-frame clones and drops some. The table records 80,000 to 95,000 clones, around 90% of them present only once. Study-wide points: CD4+ and CD8+ T cells in blood underwent clonal expansion by week 6 at 0.1 to 3.0 mg/kg. On average, CD8+ T cells had more expanded clones than CD4+.

Source: CD4+ or CD8+ T cells sorted from blood, taken in a trial of the OX40 agonist ivuxolimab. V and J are TRBV5-1 and TRBJ2-4; TRBD2 is a possible D gene (5 bases). The receptor was derived from an adult with an advanced solid tumor such as melanoma, head and neck, liver or kidney cancer. The CDR3 sequence: CASSQAGGRDKNIQYF. The CDR3 coding sequence is TGCGCCAGCAGCCAGGCGGGCGGCCGTGACAAAAACATTCAGTACTTC. Looking up the rest from reference TRBV5-1 and TRBJ2-4 gives the full variable domain: KAGVTQTPRYLIKTRGQQVTLSCSPISGHRSVSWYQQTPGQGLQFLFEYFSETQRNKGNFPGRFSGRQFSNSRSEMNVSTLELGDSALYLCASSQAGGRDKNIQYFGAGTRLSVL.